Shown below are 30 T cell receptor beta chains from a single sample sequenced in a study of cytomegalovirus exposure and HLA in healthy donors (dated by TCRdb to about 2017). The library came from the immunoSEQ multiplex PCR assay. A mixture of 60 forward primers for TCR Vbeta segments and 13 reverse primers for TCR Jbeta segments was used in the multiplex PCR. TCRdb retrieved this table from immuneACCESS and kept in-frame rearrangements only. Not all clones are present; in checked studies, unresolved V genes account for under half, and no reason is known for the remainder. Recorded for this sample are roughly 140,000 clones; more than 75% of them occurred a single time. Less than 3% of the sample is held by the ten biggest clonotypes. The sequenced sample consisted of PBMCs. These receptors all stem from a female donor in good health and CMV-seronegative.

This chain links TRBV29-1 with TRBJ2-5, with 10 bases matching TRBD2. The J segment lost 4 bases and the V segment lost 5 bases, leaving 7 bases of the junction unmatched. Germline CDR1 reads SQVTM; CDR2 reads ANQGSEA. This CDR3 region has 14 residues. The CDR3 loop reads CSVPLAGVTETQYF. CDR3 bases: TGCAGCGTTCCCCTAGCGGGAGTAACAGAGACCCAGTACTTC.

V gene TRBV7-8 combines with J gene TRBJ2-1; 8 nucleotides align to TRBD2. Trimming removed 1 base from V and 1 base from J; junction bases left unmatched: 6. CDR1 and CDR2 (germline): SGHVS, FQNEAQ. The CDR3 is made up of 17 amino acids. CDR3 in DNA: TGTGCCAGCAGCTTAGTGGCTAGCGGGCCTTCCTACAATGAGCAGTTCTTC. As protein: CASSLVASGPSYNEQFF. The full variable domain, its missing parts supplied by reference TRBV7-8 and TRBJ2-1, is GAGVSQSPRYKVAKRGQDVALRCDPISGHVSLFWYQQALGQGPEFLTYFQNEAQLDKSGLPSDRFFAERPEGSVSTLKIQRTQQEDSAVYLCASSLVASGPSYNEQFFGPGTRLTVL.

The CDR3 coding sequence is TGCGCCAGCAGCTTGTCCCCGACAGGCGACTCTGGAAACACCATATATTTT. Translating it yields CASSLSPTGDSGNTIYF. The gene calls are TRBV5-1 and TRBJ1-3, with D perhaps TRBD1 (6 bases). V was trimmed by 1 base and J by 0 bases, leaving 14 bases between them. Per germline, CDR1 SGHRS and CDR2 YFSETQ. This CDR3 has 17 residues.

The CDR3 is CASRQLGTGGETQYF. The DNA for the CDR3 is TGCGCCAGCAGGCAACTCGGGACAGGGGGAGAGACCCAGTACTTC. The V gene is TRBV10-2, the J gene TRBJ2-5, with 11 positions matching TRBD1. V dropped 6 bases and J dropped 4; count of bases not matched to a gene: 7. Germline assignment: CDR1 WSHSY and CDR2 SAAADI. This CDR3 has 15 amino acids.

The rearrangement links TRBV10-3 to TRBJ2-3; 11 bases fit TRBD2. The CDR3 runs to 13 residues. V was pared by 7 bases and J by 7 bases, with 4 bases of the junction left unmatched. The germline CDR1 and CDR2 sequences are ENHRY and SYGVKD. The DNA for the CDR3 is TGTGCCATCAAAGGGACTAGCGGTCATACGCAGTATTTT. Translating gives CAIKGTSGHTQYF.

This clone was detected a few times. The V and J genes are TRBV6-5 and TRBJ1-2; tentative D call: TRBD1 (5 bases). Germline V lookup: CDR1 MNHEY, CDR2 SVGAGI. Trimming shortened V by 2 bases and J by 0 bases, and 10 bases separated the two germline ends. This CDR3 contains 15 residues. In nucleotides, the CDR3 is TGTGCCAGCAGTTACAAGTCGGGGGCTAACTATGGCTACACCTTC. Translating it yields CASSYKSGANYGYTF.

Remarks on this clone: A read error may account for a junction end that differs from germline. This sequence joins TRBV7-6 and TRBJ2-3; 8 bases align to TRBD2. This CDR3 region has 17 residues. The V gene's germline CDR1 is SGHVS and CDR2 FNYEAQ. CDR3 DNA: TGTGCCGGCAGCAATCCCTATGGCGGGAGGACCACAGATACGCAGTATTTT. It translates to CAGSNPYGGRTTDTQYF.

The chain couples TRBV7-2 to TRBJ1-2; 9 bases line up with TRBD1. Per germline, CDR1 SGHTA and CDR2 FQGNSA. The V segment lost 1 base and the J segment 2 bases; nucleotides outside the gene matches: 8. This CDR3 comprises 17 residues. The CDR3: CASSLVATGTGNYGYTF. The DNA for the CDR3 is TGTGCCAGCAGCTTAGTAGCCACCGGGACAGGGAACTATGGCTACACCTTC. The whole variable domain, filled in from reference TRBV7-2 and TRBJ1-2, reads GAGVSQSPSNKVTEKGKDVELRCDPISGHTALYWYRQSLGQGLEFLIYFQGNSAPDKSGLPSDRFSAERTGGSVSTLTIQRTQQEDSAVYLCASSLVATGTGNYGYTFGSGTRLTVV.

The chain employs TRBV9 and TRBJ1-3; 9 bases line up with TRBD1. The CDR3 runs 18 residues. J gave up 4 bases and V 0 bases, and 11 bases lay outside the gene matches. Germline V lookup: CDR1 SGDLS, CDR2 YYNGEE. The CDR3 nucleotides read TGTGCCAGCAGCGTAGATCCCCCGGGACAGGGTTCAGGAAACACCATATATTTT. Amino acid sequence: CASSVDPPGQGSGNTIYF. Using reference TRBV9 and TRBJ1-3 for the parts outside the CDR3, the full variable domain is DSGVTQTPKHLITATGQRVTLRCSPRSGDLSVYWYQQSLDQGLQFLIQYYNGEERAKGNILERFSAQQFPDLHSELNLSSLELGDSALYFCASSVDPPGQGSGNTIYFGEGSWLTVV.

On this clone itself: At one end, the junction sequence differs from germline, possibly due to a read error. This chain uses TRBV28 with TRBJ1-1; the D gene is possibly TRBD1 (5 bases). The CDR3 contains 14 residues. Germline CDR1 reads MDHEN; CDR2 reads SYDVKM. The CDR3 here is CASNQGGMNPEAFF. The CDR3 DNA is TGTGCCAGCAATCAGGGAGGGATGAACCCTGAAGCTTTCTTT.

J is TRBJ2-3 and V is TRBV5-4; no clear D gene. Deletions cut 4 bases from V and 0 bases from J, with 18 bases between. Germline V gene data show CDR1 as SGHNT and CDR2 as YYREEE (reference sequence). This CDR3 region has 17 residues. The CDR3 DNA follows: TGTGCCAGCAGCCCAAGTCCCGGTTGGAGTAGCACAGATACGCAGTATTTT. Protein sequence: CASSPSPGWSSTDTQYF.

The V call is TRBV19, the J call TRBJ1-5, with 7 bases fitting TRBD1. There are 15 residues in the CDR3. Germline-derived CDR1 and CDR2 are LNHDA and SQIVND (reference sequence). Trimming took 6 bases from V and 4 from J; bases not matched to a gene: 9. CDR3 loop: CASSITTGINQPQHF. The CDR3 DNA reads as TGTGCCAGTAGCATTACGACAGGGATAAATCAGCCCCAGCATTTT.

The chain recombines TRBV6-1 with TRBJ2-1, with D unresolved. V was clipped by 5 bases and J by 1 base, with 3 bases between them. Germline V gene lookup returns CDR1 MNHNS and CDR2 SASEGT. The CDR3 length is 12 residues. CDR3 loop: CASSRSYNEQFF. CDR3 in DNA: TGTGCCAGCAGTCGTTCCTACAATGAGCAGTTCTTC.

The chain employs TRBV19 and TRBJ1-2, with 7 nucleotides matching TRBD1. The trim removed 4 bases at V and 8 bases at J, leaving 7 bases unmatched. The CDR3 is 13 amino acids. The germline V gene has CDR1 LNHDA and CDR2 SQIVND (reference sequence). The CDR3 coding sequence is TGTGCCAGTAGTACCGACAGGGTGTGGGGCTACACCTTC. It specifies CASSTDRVWGYTF. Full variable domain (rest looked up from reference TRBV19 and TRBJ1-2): DGGITQSPKYLFRKEGQNVTLSCEQNLNHDAMYWYRQDPGQGLRLIYYSQIVNDFQKGDIAEGYSVSREKKESFPLTVTSAQKNPTAFYLCASSTDRVWGYTFGSGTRLTVV.

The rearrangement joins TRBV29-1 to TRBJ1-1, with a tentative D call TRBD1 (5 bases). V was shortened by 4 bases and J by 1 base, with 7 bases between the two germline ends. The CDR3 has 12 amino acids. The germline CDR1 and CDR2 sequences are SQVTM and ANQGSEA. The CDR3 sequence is CSVGQGNTEAFF. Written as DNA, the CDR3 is TGCAGCGTTGGGCAGGGGAACACTGAAGCTTTCTTT.

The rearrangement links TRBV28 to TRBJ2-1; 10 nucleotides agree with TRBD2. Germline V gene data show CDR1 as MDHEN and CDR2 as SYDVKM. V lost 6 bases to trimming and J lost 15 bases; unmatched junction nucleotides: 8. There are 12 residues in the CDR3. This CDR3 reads CASSNLSGRLFF. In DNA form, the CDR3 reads TGTGCCAGCAGCAACCTTAGCGGGAGGCTGTTCTTC.

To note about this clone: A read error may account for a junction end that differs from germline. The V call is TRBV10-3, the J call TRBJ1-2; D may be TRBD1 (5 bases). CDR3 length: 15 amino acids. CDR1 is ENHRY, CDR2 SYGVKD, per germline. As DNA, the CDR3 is TGTGCCATCAGTGAGTCTGGGAGGGGAAACTATGGCTACCCCTTC. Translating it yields CAISESGRGNYGYPF.

The DNA for the CDR3 is TGTGCCAGCAGGCCCCGGGGCGGGAGGGCCTACGAGCAGTACTTC. Amino acids: CASRPRGGRAYEQYF. This chain connects TRBV27 to TRBJ2-7; 9 positions agree with TRBD2. CDR3 length: 15 amino acids. After removal of 6 bases from V and 2 bases from J, the junction contained 8 bases not matched to a gene. Germline CDR1 MNHEY, CDR2 SMNVEV (reference sequence).

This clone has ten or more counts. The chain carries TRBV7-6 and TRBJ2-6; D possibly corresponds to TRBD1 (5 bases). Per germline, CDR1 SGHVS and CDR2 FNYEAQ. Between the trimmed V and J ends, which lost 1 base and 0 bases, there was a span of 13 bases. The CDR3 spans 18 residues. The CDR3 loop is CASSLVASGRSGANVLTF. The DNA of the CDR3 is TGTGCCAGCAGCTTAGTCGCCTCAGGGCGCTCTGGGGCCAACGTCCTGACTTTC.

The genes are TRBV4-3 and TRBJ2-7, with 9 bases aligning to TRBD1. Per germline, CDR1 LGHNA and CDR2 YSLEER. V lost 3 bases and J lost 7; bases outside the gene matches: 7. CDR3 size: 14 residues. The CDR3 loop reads CASSQGQGQEEQYF. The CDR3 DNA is TGCGCCAGCAGCCAGGGACAGGGTCAAGAAGAGCAGTACTTC.

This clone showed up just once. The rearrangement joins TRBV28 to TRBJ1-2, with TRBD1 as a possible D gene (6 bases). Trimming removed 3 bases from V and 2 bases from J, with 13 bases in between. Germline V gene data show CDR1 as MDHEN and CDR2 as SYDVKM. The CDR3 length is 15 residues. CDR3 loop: CASSFSGGSNYGYTF. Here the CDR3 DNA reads TGTGCCAGCAGTTTTTCGGGGGGCAGCAACTATGGCTACACCTTC.

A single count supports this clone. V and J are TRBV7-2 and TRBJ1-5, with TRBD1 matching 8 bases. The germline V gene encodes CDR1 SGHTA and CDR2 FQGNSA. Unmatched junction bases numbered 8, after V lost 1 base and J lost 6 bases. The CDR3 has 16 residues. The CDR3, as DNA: TGTGCCAGCAGCTTAGGACAGGGGCACCCGTCTCAGCCCCAGCATTTT. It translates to CASSLGQGHPSQPQHF.

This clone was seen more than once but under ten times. In nucleotides, the CDR3 is TGTGCCAGCCAGGTGAACACTGAAGCTTTCTTT. Translating it yields CASQVNTEAFF. V is TRBV6-1 and J is TRBJ1-1; unclear D gene. Germline V gene data show CDR1 as MNHNS and CDR2 as SASEGT. The CDR3 is made up of 11 amino acids. Deletions cut 8 bases from V and 0 bases from J, with 4 bases between.

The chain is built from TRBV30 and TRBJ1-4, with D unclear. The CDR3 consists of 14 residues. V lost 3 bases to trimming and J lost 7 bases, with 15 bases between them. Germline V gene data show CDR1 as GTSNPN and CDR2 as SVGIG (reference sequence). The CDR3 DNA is TGTGCCTGGAGCCATGGGAGGTTTAGTGAAAAACTGTTTTTT. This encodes CAWSHGRFSEKLFF. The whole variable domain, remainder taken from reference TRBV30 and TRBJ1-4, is SQTIHQWPATLVQPVGSPLSLECTVEGTSNPNLYWYRQAAGRGLQLLFYSVGIGQISSEVPQNLSASRPQDRQFILSSKKLLLSDSGFYLCAWSHGRFSEKLFFGSGTQLSVL.

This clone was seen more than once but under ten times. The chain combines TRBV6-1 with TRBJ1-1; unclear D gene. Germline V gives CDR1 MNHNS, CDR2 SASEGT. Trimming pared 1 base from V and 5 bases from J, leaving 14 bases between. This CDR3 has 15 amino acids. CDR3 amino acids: CASSEVPRWETEAFF. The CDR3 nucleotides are TGTGCCAGCAGTGAAGTCCCCCGGTGGGAGACTGAAGCTTTCTTT.

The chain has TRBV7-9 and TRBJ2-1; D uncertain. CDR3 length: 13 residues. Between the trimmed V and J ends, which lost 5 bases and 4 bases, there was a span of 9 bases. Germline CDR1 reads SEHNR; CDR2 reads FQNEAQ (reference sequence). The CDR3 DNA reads TGTGCCAGCAGCGGTAGCTCATACAATGAGCAGTTCTTC. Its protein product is CASSGSSYNEQFF.

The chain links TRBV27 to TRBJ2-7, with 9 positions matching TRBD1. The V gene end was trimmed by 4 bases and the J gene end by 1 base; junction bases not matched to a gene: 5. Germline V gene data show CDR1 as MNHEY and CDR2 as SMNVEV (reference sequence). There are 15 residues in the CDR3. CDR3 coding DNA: TGTGCCAGCAGTTCCCGACAGGGGGTATCCTACGAGCAGTACTTC. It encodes CASSSRQGVSYEQYF.

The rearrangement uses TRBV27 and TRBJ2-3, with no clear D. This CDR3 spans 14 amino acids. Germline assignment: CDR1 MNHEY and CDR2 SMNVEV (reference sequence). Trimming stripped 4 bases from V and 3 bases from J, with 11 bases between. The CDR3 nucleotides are TGTGCCAGCAGTTACGTGGGCTCGACAGATACGCAGTATTTT. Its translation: CASSYVGSTDTQYF.

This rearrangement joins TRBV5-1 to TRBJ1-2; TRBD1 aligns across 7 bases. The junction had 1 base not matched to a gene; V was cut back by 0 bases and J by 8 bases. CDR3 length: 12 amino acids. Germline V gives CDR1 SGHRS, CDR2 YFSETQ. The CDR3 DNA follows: TGCGCCAGCAGCTTGGAGGGGGCGGGCTACACCTTC. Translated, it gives CASSLEGAGYTF. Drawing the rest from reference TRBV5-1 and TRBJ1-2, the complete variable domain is KAGVTQTPRYLIKTRGQQVTLSCSPISGHRSVSWYQQTPGQGLQFLFEYFSETQRNKGNFPGRFSGRQFSNSRSEMNVSTLELGDSALYLCASSLEGAGYTFGSGTRLTVV.

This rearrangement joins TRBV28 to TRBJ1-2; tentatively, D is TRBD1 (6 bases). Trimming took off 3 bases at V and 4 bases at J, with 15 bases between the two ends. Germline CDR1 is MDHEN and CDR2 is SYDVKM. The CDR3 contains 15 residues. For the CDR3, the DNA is TGTGCCAGCAGTTTCCCTCAAGGACAGTCCTATGGCTACACCTTC. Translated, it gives CASSFPQGQSYGYTF.